This T cell receptor beta chain originates from a study of beta chain features in type 1 diabetes. General study results and limits: TCRB CDR3s were moderately but significantly shorter in Type 1 diabetes patients in all four CD4+ subsets. Healthy donors had naive, central memory and Treg TCRB repertoires that appeared less similar than those seen among patients. A pattern of fewer insertions and more deletions at VDJ junctions was seen in type 1 diabetes patients. HLA influence on TCRB rearrangement stayed unresolved here.

What was sequenced were expressed TCRB transcripts, since all of the isolated RNA had been reverse transcribed. The table came from immunoSEQ multiplex PCR; TCRdb's copy has only in-frame clones and leaves some out. Among 310,000 or so clones listed, 9.3% were seen once. Germline V gene data show CDR1 as SGHTA and CDR2 as FQGNSA. This CDR3 is built from 14 residues. V shed 5 bases and J shed 4 bases, with 14 bases lying between them. This clone was seen repeatedly, ten times or more. Antigen specificity is unknown. The chain has TRBV7-2 and TRBJ1-2; D not resolved. Sequences were obtained from central memory CD4+ T cells from blood. This TCR was sampled from a man aged 25 to 45 with type 1 diabetes. Here the CDR3 reads CASSMTGGSYGYTF. The CDR3 DNA follows: TGTGCCAGCAGCATGACTGGTGGAAGCTATGGCTACACCTTC.